The clone carrying this T cell receptor (beta chain) was seen more than once but under ten times. Its antigen remains unknown. Germline values: CDR1 SGHAT, CDR2 FQNNGV. CDR3 length equals 13 residues. Trimming took off 6 bases at V and 4 bases at J, with 10 bases between the two ends. Each sample gave at least 6.5 million isolated PBMCs. The data stem from a study of blood T cells in healthy people across ages. Study-wide results and caveats: The study found TCR beta diversity correlated strongly with naive T cell percentage. Age advanced and TCR beta diversity per million T cells fell, roughly linearly. Versus aged donors, long-lived donors had higher diversity and more naive CD4+ cells.

Using a J-beta primer mix together with a sample-barcoded 5' primer, a second PCR was run for roughly 7 to 11 cycles. TCRdb re-analysed the 5' RACE reads in MiXCR, keeping a single row per CDR3 protein. The profile covers approximately 800,000 distinct CDR3 sequences, with about 53% appearing a single time and roughly 37% taken by the ten largest. J is TRBJ2-1 and V is TRBV11-2; the D gene is possibly TRBD2 (5 bases). The receptor was isolated from a man older than 75 in good health. Sequenced: blood. CDR3 region: CASSQLVYNEQFF. The CDR3 bases are TGTGCCAGCAGTCAACTAGTTTACAATGAGCAGTTCTTC.